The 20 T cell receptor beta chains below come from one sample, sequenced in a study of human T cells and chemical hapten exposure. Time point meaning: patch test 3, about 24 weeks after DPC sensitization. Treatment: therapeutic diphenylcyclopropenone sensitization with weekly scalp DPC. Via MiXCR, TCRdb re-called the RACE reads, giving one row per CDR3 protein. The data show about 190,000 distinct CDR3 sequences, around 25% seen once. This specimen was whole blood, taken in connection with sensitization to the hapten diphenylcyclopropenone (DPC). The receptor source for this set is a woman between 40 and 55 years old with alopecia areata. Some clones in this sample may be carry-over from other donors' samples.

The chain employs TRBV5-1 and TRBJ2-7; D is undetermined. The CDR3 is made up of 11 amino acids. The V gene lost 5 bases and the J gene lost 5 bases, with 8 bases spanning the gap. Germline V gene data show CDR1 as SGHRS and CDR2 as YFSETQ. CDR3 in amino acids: CASSNLDEQYF. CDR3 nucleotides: TGCGCCAGCAGTAATCTCGACGAGCAGTACTTC.

The CDR3: CSALGLAGVVEQFF. CDR3 sequence (DNA): TGCAGCGCTTTAGGGCTAGCGGGAGTGGTTGAGCAGTTCTTC. This chain joins TRBV29-1 and TRBJ2-1; TRBD2 matches at 10 bases. The CDR3 runs to 14 residues. V trimming: 7 bases; J trimming: 9 bases; junction bases outside the gene matches: 12. Germline V CDR1 and CDR2: SQVTM, ANQGSEA.

The CDR3 region is CASTPWGRGQFF. CDR3 nucleotides: TGTGCCAGCACCCCGTGGGGTAGGGGGCAGTTCTTC. This chain links TRBV12-3 or TRBV12-4 with TRBJ2-1, with TRBD1 as a possible D gene (5 bases). The ends were cut back, 7 bases at V and 12 bases at J, with 16 bases in the middle. CDR3 length: 12 residues.

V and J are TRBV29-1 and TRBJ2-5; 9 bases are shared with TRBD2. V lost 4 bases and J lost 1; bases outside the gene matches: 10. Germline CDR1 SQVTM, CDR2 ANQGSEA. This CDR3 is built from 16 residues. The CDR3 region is CSVGGPSGRTQETQYF. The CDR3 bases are TGCAGCGTTGGGGGGCCCAGCGGGAGGACCCAAGAGACCCAGTACTTC.

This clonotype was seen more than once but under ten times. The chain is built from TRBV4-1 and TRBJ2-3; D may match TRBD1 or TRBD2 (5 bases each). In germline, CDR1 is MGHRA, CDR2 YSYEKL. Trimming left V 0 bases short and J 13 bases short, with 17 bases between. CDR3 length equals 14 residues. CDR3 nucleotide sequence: TGCGCCAGCAGCCAAGATCGAGGGGCTAGCCTAGAGTATTTT. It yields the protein CASSQDRGASLEYF.

This CDR3 reads CSVAGGNTEAFF. For the CDR3, the DNA is TGCAGCGTTGCCGGGGGTAACACTGAAGCTTTCTTT. The V gene is TRBV29-1, the J gene TRBJ1-1, with D possibly being TRBD1 (5 bases). V lost 4 bases to trimming and J lost 2 bases, with 8 bases between them. The germline V gene has CDR1 SQVTM and CDR2 ANQGSEA. The CDR3 totals 12 residues. Together with reference TRBV29-1 and TRBJ1-1, the CDR3 gives the full variable domain: SAVISQKPSRDICQRGTSLTIQCQVDSQVTMMFWYRQQPGQSLTLIATANQGSEATYESGFVIDKFPISRPNLTFSTLTVSNMSPEDSSIYLCSVAGGNTEAFFGQGTRLTVV.

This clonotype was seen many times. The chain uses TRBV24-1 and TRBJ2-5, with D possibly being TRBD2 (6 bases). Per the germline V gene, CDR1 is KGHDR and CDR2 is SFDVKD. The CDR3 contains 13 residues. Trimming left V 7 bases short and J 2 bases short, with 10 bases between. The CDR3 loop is CATSRDSQETQYF. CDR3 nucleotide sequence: TGTGCCACCAGCAGGGACTCGCAAGAGACCCAGTACTTC.

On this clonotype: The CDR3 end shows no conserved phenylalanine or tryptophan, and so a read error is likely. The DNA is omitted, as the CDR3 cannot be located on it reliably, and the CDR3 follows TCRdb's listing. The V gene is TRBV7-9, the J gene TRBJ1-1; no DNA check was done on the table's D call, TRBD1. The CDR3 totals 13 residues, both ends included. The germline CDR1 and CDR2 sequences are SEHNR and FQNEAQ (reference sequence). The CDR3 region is CASSGQRTGAPAS.

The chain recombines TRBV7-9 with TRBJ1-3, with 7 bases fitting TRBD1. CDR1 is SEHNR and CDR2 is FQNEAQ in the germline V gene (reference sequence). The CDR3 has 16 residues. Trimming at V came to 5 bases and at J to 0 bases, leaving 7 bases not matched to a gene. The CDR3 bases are TGTGCCAGCAGCCCCCGACAGGGTTACTCTGGAAACACCATATATTTT. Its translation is CASSPRQGYSGNTIYF.

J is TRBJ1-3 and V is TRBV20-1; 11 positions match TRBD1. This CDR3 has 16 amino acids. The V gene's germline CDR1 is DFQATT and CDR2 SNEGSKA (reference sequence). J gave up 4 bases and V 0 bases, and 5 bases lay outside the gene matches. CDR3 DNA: TGCAGTGCTAGAGAGGGACAGGGGGACCGAGGAAACACCATATATTTT. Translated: CSAREGQGDRGNTIYF.

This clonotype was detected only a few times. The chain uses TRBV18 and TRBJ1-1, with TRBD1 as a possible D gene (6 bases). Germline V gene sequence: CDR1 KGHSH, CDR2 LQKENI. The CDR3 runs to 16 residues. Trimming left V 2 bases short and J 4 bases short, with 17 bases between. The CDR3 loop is CASSPFPTGGGTEAFF. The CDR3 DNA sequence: TGTGCCAGCTCACCATTTCCCACGGGAGGGGGCACTGAAGCTTTCTTT.

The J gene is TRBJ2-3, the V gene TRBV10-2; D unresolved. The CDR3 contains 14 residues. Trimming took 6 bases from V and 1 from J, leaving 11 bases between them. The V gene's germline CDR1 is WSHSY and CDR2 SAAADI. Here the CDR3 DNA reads TGCGCCAGCAGGTCCTCTCTTGGCACAGATACGCAGTATTTT. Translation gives CASRSSLGTDTQYF.

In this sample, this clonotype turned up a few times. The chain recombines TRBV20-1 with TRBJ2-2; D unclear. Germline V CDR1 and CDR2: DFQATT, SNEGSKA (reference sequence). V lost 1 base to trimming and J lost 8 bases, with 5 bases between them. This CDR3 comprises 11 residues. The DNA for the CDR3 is TGCAGTGCTAGAGGTGGAGGGGAGCTGTTTTTT. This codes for CSARGGGELFF.

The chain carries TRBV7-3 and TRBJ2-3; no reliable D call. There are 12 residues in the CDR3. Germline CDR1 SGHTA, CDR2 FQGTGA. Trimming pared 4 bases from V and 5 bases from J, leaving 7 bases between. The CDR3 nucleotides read TGTGCCAGCAGCTCCGTAGGAGATACGCAGTATTTT. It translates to CASSSVGDTQYF.

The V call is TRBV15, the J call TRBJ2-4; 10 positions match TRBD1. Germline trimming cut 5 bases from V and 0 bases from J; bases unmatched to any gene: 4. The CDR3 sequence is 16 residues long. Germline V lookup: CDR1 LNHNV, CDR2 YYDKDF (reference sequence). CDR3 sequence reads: CATSGRDRGAKNIQYF. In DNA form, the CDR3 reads TGTGCCACCAGCGGTCGGGACAGGGGAGCCAAAAACATTCAGTACTTC.

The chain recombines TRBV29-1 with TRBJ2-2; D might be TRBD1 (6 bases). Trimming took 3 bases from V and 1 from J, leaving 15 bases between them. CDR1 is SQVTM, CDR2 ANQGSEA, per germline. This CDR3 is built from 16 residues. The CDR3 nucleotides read TGCAGCGTTGAGACTCGGCAGGGGAGGAACACCGGGGAGCTGTTTTTT. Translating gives CSVETRQGRNTGELFF.

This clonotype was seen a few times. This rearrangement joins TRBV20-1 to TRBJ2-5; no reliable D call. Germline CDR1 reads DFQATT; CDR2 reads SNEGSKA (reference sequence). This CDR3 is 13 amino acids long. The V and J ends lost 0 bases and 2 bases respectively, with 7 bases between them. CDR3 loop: CSAREKIQETQYF. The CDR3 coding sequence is TGCAGTGCTAGAGAAAAGATACAAGAGACCCAGTACTTC.

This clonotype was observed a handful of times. The CDR3 DNA reads TGTGCCAGCAGCTCCGACAGGGGAACCTACAATGAGCAGTTCTTC. It yields the protein CASSSDRGTYNEQFF. J is TRBJ2-1 and V is TRBV7-2; 8 positions match TRBD1. The J segment lost 2 bases and the V segment lost 4 bases, leaving 4 bases of the junction unmatched. CDR1 is SGHTA, CDR2 FQGNSA, per germline. This CDR3 region has 15 residues.

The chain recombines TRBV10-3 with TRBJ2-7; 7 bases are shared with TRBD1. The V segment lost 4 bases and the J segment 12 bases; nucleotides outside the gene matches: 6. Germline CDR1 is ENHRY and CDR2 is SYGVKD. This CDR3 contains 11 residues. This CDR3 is CAISGTGGSYF. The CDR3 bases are TGTGCCATCAGTGGGACAGGAGGATCGTACTTC.

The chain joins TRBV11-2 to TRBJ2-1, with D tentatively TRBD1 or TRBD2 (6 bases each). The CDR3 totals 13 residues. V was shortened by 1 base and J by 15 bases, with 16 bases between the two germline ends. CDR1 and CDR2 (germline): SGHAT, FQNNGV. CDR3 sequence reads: CASSLAIGGEGFF. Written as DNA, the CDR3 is TGTGCCAGCAGCTTAGCCATCGGGGGCGAAGGGTTCTTC.